The clone carrying this T cell receptor (beta chain) was counted a single time. What it binds is not known. This specimen comes from a study of cytomegalovirus exposure and HLA in healthy donors. The germline gives CDR1 SEHNR, CDR2 FQNEAQ (reference sequence). The CDR3 contains 15 residues. V shed 5 bases and J shed 2 bases, with 16 bases lying between them. The PCR made use of 60 Vbeta and 13 Jbeta primers. Method: immunoSEQ multiplex PCR; TCRdb's copy keeps in-frame clones and lacks some. The data hold over 95,000 clones, with roughly 80% observed a single time. Study-level findings and limits: The majority of CMV-associated TCR beta chains were reported as apparently HLA-restricted in a later analysis.

The source material was PBMCs. J is TRBJ2-7 and V is TRBV7-9, with a weak D call TRBD1 (6 bases). The receptor was isolated from a female donor in good health and CMV-seronegative. The CDR3 region has the DNA TGTGCCAGCAGCCCCACCGGGACACAGGCCTACGAGCAGTACTTC. Translating it yields CASSPTGTQAYEQYF.